These 20 T cell receptor beta chains originate from one sample sequenced in a study of shared clonotypes between healthy human individuals. Only in-frame clones appear in the TCRdb table, and some are missing; sequencing was by immunoSEQ multiplex PCR. This table holds approximately 2,000,000 clones, just over 90% found once. Naive CD8 populations comprised CD45RO-negative cells positively selected for CCR7, excluding terminally differentiated effector memory CD45RA+ cells. The material sequenced was naive CD8+ T cells from PBMCs. These receptors all come from a man aged 18 to 29 in good health. Some clones in this sample may be carry-over from other donors' samples.

This rearrangement joins TRBV7-9 to TRBJ2-5; a possible D gene is TRBD1 (6 bases). The length of the CDR3 is 14 residues. The germline V gene encodes CDR1 SEHNR and CDR2 FQNEAQ (reference sequence). Trimming removed 2 bases at V and 3 bases at J, with 10 bases between. For the CDR3, the DNA is TGTGCCAGCAGCTTACAAAACAGGGAAGAGACCCAGTACTTC. Amino acid sequence: CASSLQNREETQYF. The complete variable domain, with remaining parts taken from reference TRBV7-9 and TRBJ2-5, reads DTGVSQNPRHKITKRGQNVTFRCDPISEHNRLYWYRQTLGQGPEFLTYFQNEAQLEKSRLLSDRFSAERPKGSFSTLEIQRTEQGDSAMYLCASSLQNREETQYFGPGTRLLVL.

In regard to this clone: The same CDR3 is also encoded by other DNA sequences in this sample. The chain couples TRBV27 to TRBJ2-7; D is unclear. CDR1 MNHEY and CDR2 SMNVEV come from the germline V gene (reference sequence). Trimming cost V 0 bases and J 3 bases, with 6 bases left between them. The CDR3 contains 13 residues. This CDR3 reads CASSLSADYEQYF. In DNA form, the CDR3 reads TGTGCCAGCAGTTTATCGGCGGACTACGAGCAGTACTTC.

Of note for this clone: Other DNA sequences in the sample encode the same CDR3. The chain employs TRBV9 and TRBJ2-7, with D hard to call. The CDR3 spans 14 residues. Germline V gene sequence: CDR1 SGDLS, CDR2 YYNGEE. Trimming took 0 bases from V and 0 from J, leaving 7 bases between them. This CDR3 reads CASSVGRSSYEQYF. The CDR3 region has the DNA TGTGCCAGCAGCGTAGGGCGCAGCTCCTACGAGCAGTACTTC.

DNA for the CDR3: TGTGCCAGCAGCCCTCCGGGGCCCTACGAGCAGTACTTC. This sequence encodes CASSPPGPYEQYF. The rearrangement joins TRBV7-9 to TRBJ2-7; D may be TRBD1 or TRBD2 (5 bases each). V was cut by 5 bases and J by 2 bases, with 10 bases left in between. CDR3 length: 13 residues. The germline V gene encodes CDR1 SEHNR and CDR2 FQNEAQ (reference sequence).

The rearrangement joins TRBV30 to TRBJ2-7; 7 bases are shared with TRBD1. The germline CDR1 and CDR2 sequences are GTSNPN and SVGIG (reference sequence). The length of the CDR3 is 12 residues. With V trimmed by 4 bases and J by 7 bases, 7 bases remained unmatched. CDR3 residues: CAWTVTGLEQYF. The CDR3 nucleotides read TGTGCCTGGACCGTGACAGGGTTAGAGCAGTACTTC.

J is TRBJ1-3 and V is TRBV9; D unclear. Per the germline V gene, CDR1 is SGDLS and CDR2 is YYNGEE. The CDR3 extends over 14 amino acids. Between the trimmed V and J ends, which lost 4 bases and 0 bases, there was a span of 8 bases. This CDR3 is CASSPGFSGNTIYF. In DNA, the CDR3 is TGTGCCAGCAGCCCGGGATTCTCTGGAAACACCATATATTTT.

On this clone itself: Different DNA sequences within this sample yield the same CDR3. The chain combines TRBV28 with TRBJ2-7, with 10 bases aligning to TRBD2. Germline CDR1 reads MDHEN; CDR2 reads SYDVKM. This CDR3 is built from 15 residues. V trimming: 2 bases; J trimming: 3 bases; junction bases outside the gene matches: 4. The CDR3 DNA follows: TGTGCCAGCAGTTTACGACTAGCGGGCCTCTACGAGCAGTACTTC. It yields the protein CASSLRLAGLYEQYF. The full variable domain, with the rest looked up from reference TRBV28 and TRBJ2-7, is DVKVTQSSRYLVKRTGEKVFLECVQDMDHENMFWYRQDPGLGLRLIYFSYDVKMKEKGDIPEGYSVSREKKERFSLILESASTNQTSMYLCASSLRLAGLYEQYFGPGTRLTVT.

V usage is TRBV2 and J usage is TRBJ2-7; TRBD2 matches at 8 bases. The CDR3 consists of 16 residues. From germline, CDR1 is SNHLY and CDR2 FYNNEI. V shed 0 bases and J 0 bases; nucleotides not matched to a gene: 4. This CDR3 is CASSEATTSGSYEQYF. The CDR3 nucleotides are TGTGCCAGCAGTGAAGCCACAACTAGCGGCTCCTACGAGCAGTACTTC.

V gene TRBV5-8 combines with J gene TRBJ1-2, with 8 bases identical to TRBD1. V lost 8 bases to trimming and J lost 3 bases; unmatched junction nucleotides: 12. Germline loops: CDR1 SGHTS, CDR2 YDEGEE. The CDR3 spans 15 residues. CDR3: CASYNGQGGDYGYTF. The CDR3 DNA sequence: TGTGCCAGTTACAATGGACAGGGCGGGGACTATGGCTACACCTTC.

This clone was counted a single time. This rearrangement joins TRBV7-6 to TRBJ2-5, with D hard to call. Germline V gene data show CDR1 as SGHVS and CDR2 as FNYEAQ. The CDR3 is 15 residues long. The germline V and J ends were trimmed by 3 bases and 2 bases, with 13 bases remaining between them. CDR3 sequence: CASSFLRASQETQYF. In nucleotides, the CDR3 is TGTGCCAGCAGCTTTTTAAGGGCCTCTCAAGAGACCCAGTACTTC.

The chain carries TRBV19 and TRBJ2-6; D unclear. V lost 6 bases and J lost 4, with 10 bases in between. Germline V gives CDR1 LNHDA, CDR2 SQIVND (reference sequence). The CDR3 sequence is 14 residues long. CDR3 bases: TGTGCCAGTAGACCCCTGTCGGGGGCCAACGTCCTGACTTTC. Amino acids: CASRPLSGANVLTF.

The chain has TRBV4-3 and TRBJ1-1; a possible D gene is TRBD1 (6 bases). The germline V and J ends were trimmed by 5 bases and 3 bases, with 13 bases remaining between them. The length of the CDR3 is 14 residues. Looked up from germline, CDR1 is LGHNA and CDR2 is YSLEER. The CDR3 coding sequence is TGCGCCAGCAGCGTCAGGGGAGCGGACACTGAAGCTTTCTTT. Protein sequence: CASSVRGADTEAFF.

The chain combines TRBV27 with TRBJ1-2, with 7 bases aligning to TRBD1. J gave up 2 bases and V 4 bases, and 4 bases lay outside the gene matches. CDR3 size: 14 residues. Germline V gene sequence: CDR1 MNHEY, CDR2 SMNVEV (reference sequence). The CDR3 reads CASSSMTGNYGYTF. Here the CDR3 DNA reads TGTGCCAGCAGTTCCATGACAGGGAACTATGGCTACACCTTC.

The chain employs TRBV5-6 and TRBJ1-4, with TRBD1 as a possible D gene (5 bases). CDR3 length equals 14 residues. V lost 4 bases and J 8 bases, leaving 15 bases between the germline ends. In germline, CDR1 is SGHDT, CDR2 YYEEEE. CDR3 in amino acids: CASSHFNEGEKLFF. The DNA of the CDR3 is TGTGCCAGCAGCCATTTTAACGAGGGGGAAAAACTGTTTTTT.

The chain uses TRBV28 and TRBJ2-3; D ambiguous. The CDR3 totals 14 residues. Trimming left V 3 bases short and J 1 base short, with 8 bases between. Germline V gives CDR1 MDHEN, CDR2 SYDVKM. CDR3 sequence (DNA): TGTGCCAGCAGTTTCAGCCGGGGCACAGATACGCAGTATTTT. Its protein is CASSFSRGTDTQYF.

The genes are TRBV2 and TRBJ2-7, with 8 bases fitting TRBD2. This CDR3 contains 14 residues. Germline values: CDR1 SNHLY, CDR2 FYNNEI. V gave up 10 bases and J gave up 6 bases; unmatched junction bases: 14. The CDR3 nucleotides are TGTGCCACTGGCCGGCGGGAGGATGGCTCCGAGCAGTACTTC. Its translation: CATGRREDGSEQYF.

The rearrangement uses TRBV18 and TRBJ2-7; 12 bases are a match to TRBD2. Germline CDR1 is KGHSH and CDR2 is LQKENI. Trimming removed 4 bases from V and 2 bases from J; junction bases left unmatched: 3. The CDR3 has 15 amino acids. CDR3 in amino acids: CASSRGLAGPYEQYF. The CDR3 nucleotides read TGTGCCAGCTCACGAGGACTAGCGGGACCCTACGAGCAGTACTTC. Full variable domain (remainder filled in from reference TRBV18 and TRBJ2-7): NAGVMQNPRHLVRRRGQEARLRCSPMKGHSHVYWYRQLPEEGLKFMVYLQKENIIDESGMPKERFSAEFPKEGPSILRIQQVVRGDSAAYFCASSRGLAGPYEQYFGPGTRLTVT.

The chain employs TRBV7-9 and TRBJ2-3; D is ambiguous. Per germline, CDR1 SEHNR and CDR2 FQNEAQ (reference sequence). The CDR3 covers 17 residues. Trimming left V 7 bases short and J 0 bases short, with 20 bases between. The CDR3, as DNA: TGTGCCAGCACACGGGTAGGTGGTCCAACTAGCACAGATACGCAGTATTTT. Protein: CASTRVGGPTSTDTQYF.

Concerning this clone: Relative to the germline gene, one junction end is altered; a read error may explain this. V and J are TRBV19 and TRBJ2-7; the match to TRBD2 covers 8 bases. Germline V gene data show CDR1 as LNHDA and CDR2 as SQIVND (reference sequence). This CDR3 spans 13 amino acids. CDR3 protein: CASSSGDFYEQYF. The CDR3 nucleotides are TGTGCCAGCAGTAGCGGGGACTTCTACGAGCAGTACTTC. Full variable domain (outside the CDR3, taken from reference TRBV19 and TRBJ2-7): DGGITQSPKYLFRKEGQNVTLSCEQNLNHDAMYWYRQDPGQGLRLIYYSQIVNDFQKGDIAEGYSVSREKKESFPLTVTSAQKNPTAFYLCASSSGDFYEQYFGPGTRLTVT.

The chain carries TRBV4-2 and TRBJ2-2; maybe TRBD2 (5 bases). The CDR3 is 16 residues long. The V end lost 0 bases, the J end lost 4 bases, and 12 bases lay between the germline ends. Germline V gene sequence: CDR1 LGHNA, CDR2 YNFKEQ. CDR3 region: CASSQDWTPSTGELFF. In DNA form, the CDR3 reads TGTGCCAGCAGCCAAGATTGGACTCCATCCACCGGGGAGCTGTTTTTT.